These 9 T cell receptor beta chains were sequenced from one sample in a study of control samples from healthy donors and cancer patients. The method was immunoSEQ multiplex PCR; TCRdb's version includes in-frame clones alone and lacks a portion of them. The data hold around 48,000 clones, with 85% to 95% observed a single time. Sample: PBMCs. The source of these receptors is a woman aged 45-59 years with head and neck cancer.

The V gene is TRBV18, the J gene TRBJ2-1; either TRBD1 or TRBD2 may supply D (6 bases each). V shed 3 bases and J shed 4 bases, with 28 bases lying between them. This CDR3 contains 20 residues. Germline values: CDR1 KGHSH, CDR2 LQKENI. The chain's CDR3 is CASSPGLPEGGSGAYNEQFF. The DNA for the CDR3 is TGTGCCAGCTCACCCGGACTTCCTGAAGGGGGTAGCGGAGCTTACAATGAGCAGTTCTTC.

The chain has TRBV28 and TRBJ1-5; D perhaps matches TRBD1 (5 bases). Germline CDR1 is MDHEN and CDR2 is SYDVKM. The CDR3 consists of 13 residues. With 2 bases removed from V and 6 bases from J, the gap between germline ends came to 8 bases. This CDR3 reads CASSLRGAQPQHF. CDR3 DNA sequence: TGTGCCAGCAGTTTAAGGGGAGCTCAGCCCCAGCATTTT.

This chain connects TRBV18 to TRBJ1-6; D remains unclear. The CDR3 extends over 15 amino acids. V lost 3 bases and J 1 base, leaving 7 bases between the germline ends. The V gene's germline CDR1 is KGHSH and CDR2 LQKENI. This chain's CDR3 is CASSPVGSYNSPLHF. DNA for the CDR3: TGTGCCAGCTCACCTGTGGGGTCCTATAATTCACCCCTCCACTTT.

The chain recombines TRBV21-1 with TRBJ1-1; the table calls TRBD1, which could not be checked here. TRBV21-1 is termed a pseudogene. The CDR3 loop spans 10 amino acids. CDR3 residues: CAGPQGRAFF. The CDR3 DNA sequence: TGTGCCGGACCACAGGGGAGGGCTTTCTTT.

The sample holds one count of this clone. V usage is TRBV12-5 and J usage is TRBJ1-3; D is possibly TRBD1 (6 bases). This CDR3 region has 16 residues. The germline V gene has CDR1 LGHNT and CDR2 FRNRAP. V dropped 0 bases and J dropped 4 bases, with 13 bases sitting between them. As DNA, the CDR3 is TGTGCTAGTGGTTTGGTCCTCACAGGGAGCGGAAACACCATATATTTT. Its protein product is CASGLVLTGSGNTIYF. Supplemented by reference TRBV12-5 and TRBJ1-3, the full variable domain reads DARVTQTPRHKVTEMGQEVTMRCQPILGHNTVFWYRQTMMQGLELLAYFRNRAPLDDSGMPKDRFSAEMPDATLATLKIQPSEPRDSAVYFCASGLVLTGSGNTIYFGEGSWLTVV.

The chain joins TRBV27 to TRBJ2-2; the D is unclear. Germline V CDR1 and CDR2: MNHEY, SMNVEV (reference sequence). The CDR3 loop spans 14 amino acids. Trimming removed 2 bases from V and 1 base from J, with 5 bases in between. The CDR3 region has the DNA TGTGCCAGCAGTTTAACAGTGAACACCGGGGAGCTGTTTTTT. Its protein is CASSLTVNTGELFF.

V gene TRBV2 combines with J gene TRBJ2-5, with 9 nucleotides matching TRBD2. With 4 bases clipped from V and 2 bases from J, the junction kept 5 bases outside the gene matches. Looked up from germline, CDR1 is SNHLY and CDR2 is FYNNEI. The CDR3 covers 15 residues. In nucleotides, the CDR3 is TGTGCCAGCAGTGGGGCGGGGGGGCTACAAGAGACCCAGTACTTC. Translated, it gives CASSGAGGLQETQYF. Together with reference TRBV2 and TRBJ2-5, the CDR3 gives the full variable domain: EPEVTQTPSHQVTQMGQEVILRCVPISNHLYFYWYRQILGQKVEFLVSFYNNEISEKSEIFDDQFSVERPDGSNFTLKIRSTKLEDSAMYFCASSGAGGLQETQYFGPGTRLLVL.

The chain couples TRBV5-4 to TRBJ2-1; 15 bases line up with TRBD2. This CDR3 is built from 15 residues. J lost 8 bases, V lost 3 bases, and 3 bases had no gene match. Germline-derived CDR1 and CDR2 are SGHNT and YYREEE (reference sequence). CDR3: CASSSGLAGGYEQFF. Written as DNA, the CDR3 is TGTGCCAGCAGCTCGGGACTAGCGGGAGGTTATGAGCAGTTCTTC.

The chain combines TRBV7-9 with TRBJ2-5; 7 positions match TRBD2. The CDR3 has 16 residues. J lost 5 bases, V lost 5 bases, and 14 bases had no gene match. Germline-derived CDR1 and CDR2 are SEHNR and FQNEAQ (reference sequence). This CDR3 is CASSPSGGFLTETQYF. CDR3 in DNA: TGTGCCAGCAGCCCCTCGGGGGGATTCCTAACGGAGACCCAGTACTTC.